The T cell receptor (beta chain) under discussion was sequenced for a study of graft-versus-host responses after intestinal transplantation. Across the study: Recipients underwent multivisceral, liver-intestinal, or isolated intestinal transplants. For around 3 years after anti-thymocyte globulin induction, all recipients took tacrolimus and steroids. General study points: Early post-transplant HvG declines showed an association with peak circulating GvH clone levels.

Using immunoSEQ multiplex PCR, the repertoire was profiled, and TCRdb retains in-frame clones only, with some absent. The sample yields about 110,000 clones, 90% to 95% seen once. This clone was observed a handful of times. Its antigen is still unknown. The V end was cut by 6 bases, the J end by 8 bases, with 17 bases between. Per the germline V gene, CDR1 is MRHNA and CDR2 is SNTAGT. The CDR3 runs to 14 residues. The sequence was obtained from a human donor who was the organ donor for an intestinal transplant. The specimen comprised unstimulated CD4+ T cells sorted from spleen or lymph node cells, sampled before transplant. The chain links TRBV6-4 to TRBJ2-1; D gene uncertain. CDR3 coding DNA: TGTGCCAGCAGAATGACACAACAATCCCATGAGCAGTTCTTC. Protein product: CASRMTQQSHEQFF.